This T cell receptor beta chain appears in the sequencing data of a study of CD8+ T cells in alopecia areata. Sample treatment: oral pan-JAK inhibitor, 5-10 mg twice daily. In germline, CDR1 is SGHRS, CDR2 YFSETQ. There are 13 residues in the CDR3. V lost 4 bases and J 6 bases, leaving 10 bases between the germline ends. RNA extraction and reverse transcription yielded cDNA as sequencing template. Sequenced by immunoSEQ multiplex PCR; TCRdb stores in-frame clones only, minus some. This repertoire shows about 210,000 clones, around 66% found once; its top ten account for roughly 4.2%. The gene calls are TRBV5-1 and TRBJ2-2, with D possibly being TRBD1 (6 bases). Here the sequenced sample was CD4+ T cells sorted from blood, taken at week 4, from a patient treated with tofacitinib. This clonotype was obtained from a human donor with alopecia areata. CDR3 sequence (DNA): TGCGCCAGCAGCCAGACAGGTTCCGGGGAGCTGTTTTTT. This codes for CASSQTGSGELFF.